Presented here are 20 T cell receptor beta chains from one specimen sequenced in a study of T-cell memory formation after mild COVID-19. TCRdb called the 5' RACE reads again in MiXCR, with one record for every CDR3 protein. The sample holds around 60,000 distinct CDR3 sequences, 9.5% seen once. Sequenced sample: PBMCs or a T cell subset sorted from them (not recorded which). These TCRs come from a man aged 18-30 years who had mild COVID-19 (a few samples of this study predate the infection). Cell type and time point are not known.

Remarks on this clonotype: A much larger clonotype is one base distant, so this may be a read error. Here the CDR3 reads CACSLGSFGGVFGDEQFF. As DNA, the CDR3 is TGTGCCTGCAGCTTAGGTTCTTTCGGGGGAGTATTTGGGGATGAGCAGTTCTTC. This chain uses TRBV7-9 with TRBJ2-1; the D gene is possibly TRBD2 (6 bases). The CDR3 has 18 residues. Germline CDR1 is SEHNR and CDR2 is FQNEAQ (reference sequence).

V gene TRBV6-5 combines with J gene TRBJ2-3; possible D gene TRBD2, 6 bases. V lost 7 bases and J 0 bases, leaving 8 bases between the germline ends. The CDR3 runs 13 residues. Germline CDR1 and CDR2: MNHEY and SVGAGI. The CDR3 nucleotides are TGTGCCAGCATTGCGGGGAGCACAGATACGCAGTATTTT. Translated, it gives CASIAGSTDTQYF.

This chain uses TRBV5-1 with TRBJ2-7; D possibly corresponds to TRBD1 (5 bases). V was trimmed by 0 bases and J by 4 bases, leaving 11 bases between them. This CDR3 has 14 amino acids. Germline values: CDR1 SGHRS, CDR2 YFSETQ. The DNA of the CDR3 is TGCGCCAGCAGCTTGGGGGCAGGGAAGTACGAGCAGTACTTC. Translated: CASSLGAGKYEQYF.

This clonotype was counted a few times. The V call is TRBV4-1, the J call TRBJ1-2; D uncertain. The CDR3 loop spans 14 amino acids. Trimming removed 0 bases at V and 2 bases at J, with 7 bases between. CDR1 and CDR2 from the germline V gene are MGHRA and YSYEKL. CDR3 in amino acids: CASSQDWSNYGYTF. The CDR3 DNA sequence: TGCGCCAGCAGCCAAGACTGGTCGAACTATGGCTACACCTTC.

This clonotype turned up a few times. The J gene is TRBJ2-1, the V gene TRBV6-1; 8 positions match TRBD1. The CDR3 totals 15 residues. The V gene's germline CDR1 is MNHNS and CDR2 SASEGT. V lost 7 bases to trimming and J lost 4 bases; unmatched junction nucleotides: 9. This chain's CDR3 is CASKTGQGAYNEQFF. DNA of the CDR3: TGTGCCAGCAAGACCGGACAGGGTGCGTACAATGAGCAGTTCTTC.

The J gene is TRBJ2-1, the V gene TRBV9; D is ambiguous. Trimming pared 2 bases from V and 0 bases from J, leaving 6 bases between. Germline CDR1 is SGDLS and CDR2 is YYNGEE. The CDR3 is 14 amino acids. For the CDR3, the DNA is TGTGCCAGCAGCGTCGGCGGCTCCTACAATGAGCAGTTCTTC. Translating gives CASSVGGSYNEQFF. The full variable domain, in which reference TRBV9 and TRBJ2-1 provide the parts outside the CDR3, is DSGVTQTPKHLITATGQRVTLRCSPRSGDLSVYWYQQSLDQGLQFLIQYYNGEERAKGNILERFSAQQFPDLHSELNLSSLELGDSALYFCASSVGGSYNEQFFGPGTRLTVL.

The V and J genes are TRBV18 and TRBJ2-3; TRBD2 is a possible D gene (6 bases). The CDR3 consists of 17 residues. V lost 2 bases and J lost 6, with 21 bases in between. Germline V gives CDR1 KGHSH, CDR2 LQKENI. This CDR3 reads CASSPTPGVAGGDTQYF. The CDR3 DNA follows: TGTGCCAGCTCACCAACGCCGGGGGTTGCCGGGGGTGATACGCAGTATTTT.

The rearrangement uses TRBV20-1 and TRBJ2-1; 7 nucleotides line up with TRBD1. Germline assignment: CDR1 DFQATT and CDR2 SNEGSKA (reference sequence). The CDR3 extends over 12 amino acids. J was trimmed by 6 bases and V by 2 bases; bases with no gene match: 1. CDR3 DNA: TGCAGTGCTAGACAGGGGGTCAATGAGCAGTTCTTC. Protein product: CSARQGVNEQFF.

The genes are TRBV6-5 and TRBJ2-7; 8 bases match TRBD1. With V trimmed by 6 bases and J by 3 bases, 4 bases remained unmatched. In germline, CDR1 is MNHEY, CDR2 SVGAGI. The CDR3 extends over 13 amino acids. Here the CDR3 DNA reads TGTGCCAGCAGACCGGGACAGGACTACGAGCAGTACTTC. Its translation: CASRPGQDYEQYF.

The V call is TRBV20-1, the J call TRBJ2-1; the D is unclear. This CDR3 has 11 amino acids. Trimming cost V 2 bases and J 4 bases, with 3 bases left between them. Germline V lookup: CDR1 DFQATT, CDR2 SNEGSKA (reference sequence). The CDR3 loop reads CSARLYNEQFF. CDR3 sequence (DNA): TGCAGTGCTAGACTGTACAATGAGCAGTTCTTC.

The table lists this clonotype with a few counts. The rearrangement links TRBV24-1 to TRBJ2-7; possibly TRBD2 for D (5 bases). CDR1 and CDR2 from the germline V gene are KGHDR and SFDVKD. CDR3 length equals 16 residues. Trimming removed 0 bases at V and 6 bases at J, with 17 bases between. The CDR3 loop reads CATSDLMGQRFSEQYV. The CDR3 bases are TGTGCCACCAGTGATTTGATGGGTCAGCGGTTTTCCGAGCAGTACGTC.

CDR3 amino acids: CASSRGRGLGELSNQPQHF. In DNA, the CDR3 is TGTGCCAGCAGCCGGGGTCGAGGGCTGGGTGAATTGAGCAATCAGCCCCAGCATTTT. The V gene is TRBV6-6, the J gene TRBJ1-5; no clear D. Germline V lookup: CDR1 MNHNY, CDR2 SVGAGI (reference sequence). Trimming removed 6 bases from V and 1 base from J, with 25 bases in between. This CDR3 contains 19 residues.

This clonotype was observed a handful of times. The chain joins TRBV6-2 or TRBV6-3 to TRBJ1-6, with 9 bases matching TRBD1. CDR3 length: 17 amino acids. V trimming: 6 bases; J trimming: 2 bases; junction bases outside the gene matches: 8. Germline CDR1 MNHEY, CDR2 SVGEGT. The CDR3 loop is CASSIRDREAYNSPLHF. For the CDR3, the DNA is TGTGCCAGCAGCATCCGGGACAGGGAAGCCTATAATTCACCCCTCCACTTT.

CDR3: CAITDSRSSYEQYF. The CDR3 DNA sequence: TGTGCCATCACGGATAGTCGAAGCTCCTACGAGCAGTACTTC. This chain joins TRBV10-3 and TRBJ2-7; D not resolved. Germline V lookup: CDR1 ENHRY, CDR2 SYGVKD. Trimming stripped 7 bases from V and 0 bases from J, with 13 bases between. The CDR3 has 14 residues.

This clonotype was counted only a few times. The chain has TRBV24-1 and TRBJ2-2, with 7 bases matching TRBD1. Trimming at V came to 6 bases and at J to 5 bases, leaving 8 bases not matched to a gene. This CDR3 has 15 amino acids. Per the germline V gene, CDR1 is KGHDR and CDR2 is SFDVKD. CDR3 protein: CATSPQTGKTGELFF. The CDR3, as DNA: TGTGCCACCAGTCCCCAGACAGGGAAAACCGGGGAGCTGTTTTTT.

This chain uses TRBV13 with TRBJ2-7; 12 positions agree with TRBD2. The CDR3 is 19 amino acids. V was clipped by 5 bases and J by 1 base; unmatched bases: 15. Germline V lookup: CDR1 PRHDT, CDR2 FYEKMQ (reference sequence). The CDR3 here is CASSPKTSSGGARSYEQYF. In DNA form, the CDR3 reads TGTGCCAGCAGCCCAAAGACCTCTAGCGGGGGGGCCCGGTCCTACGAGCAGTACTTC.

The V call is TRBV12-3 or TRBV12-4, the J call TRBJ2-7; D is tentatively TRBD1 or TRBD2 (5 bases each). The length of the CDR3 is 14 residues. Trimming took off 3 bases at V and 3 bases at J, with 12 bases between the two ends. The CDR3 coding sequence is TGTGCCAGCAGTTTGGGGCAACTAGGCTACGAGCAGTACTTC. Translating gives CASSLGQLGYEQYF.

The V and J genes are TRBV5-6 and TRBJ1-1, with no clear D. Germline-derived CDR1 and CDR2 are SGHDT and YYEEEE. The CDR3 spans 18 residues. Trimming removed 3 bases from V and 0 bases from J, with 21 bases in between. CDR3 nucleotide sequence: TGTGCCAGCAGCTCCGCCTTGGGCCTAGGTGGAGTGAACACTGAAGCTTTCTTT. As protein: CASSSALGLGGVNTEAFF.

This chain links TRBV5-8 with TRBJ1-6; TRBD1 is a possible D gene (5 bases). Per germline, CDR1 SGHTS and CDR2 YDEGEE. The CDR3 runs to 15 residues. The V end was cut by 4 bases, the J end by 8 bases, with 16 bases between. The CDR3 nucleotides are TGTGCCAGCAGCCGGGGGGGGTTGTGGTATTCACCCCTCCACTTT. It codes for CASSRGGLWYSPLHF.

V is TRBV28 and J is TRBJ1-1, with unresolved D. The CDR3 has 11 residues. The germline V and J ends were trimmed by 10 bases and 4 bases, with 10 bases remaining between them. Germline V gives CDR1 MDHEN, CDR2 SYDVKM. The CDR3 spells CAITRSTEAFF. As DNA, the CDR3 is TGTGCCATAACCCGGAGCACTGAAGCTTTCTTT. Combining the CDR3 with reference TRBV28 and TRBJ1-1 gives the whole variable domain DVKVTQSSRYLVKRTGEKVFLECVQDMDHENMFWYRQDPGLGLRLIYFSYDVKMKEKGDIPEGYSVSREKKERFSLILESASTNQTSMYLCAITRSTEAFFGQGTRLTVV.